The clone carrying this TCR beta chain has just a few counts. V lost 5 bases, J lost 0 bases, and 9 bases stayed unmatched. The CDR3 totals 16 residues. The V gene's germline CDR1 is SGHTA and CDR2 FQGTGA. The sample's time point: patch test 3, about 24 weeks after DPC sensitization. Treatment noted: therapeutic diphenylcyclopropenone sensitization with weekly scalp DPC. The data stem from a study of human T cells and chemical hapten exposure. TCRdb passed the RACE reads through MiXCR, listing each CDR3 protein once. The repertoire holds 97,000 or so distinct CDR3 sequences, 25% to 35% seen once, with 10% in the top ten.

This specimen was whole blood, taken in connection with sensitization to the hapten diphenylcyclopropenone (DPC). The chain links TRBV7-3 to TRBJ2-7; 8 bases match TRBD1. The clonotype was recovered from a man aged 35-49 years with alopecia areata. Some clones in this sample may be carry-over from other donors' samples. The CDR3 DNA is TGTGCCAGCAGCCCCACAGGGGGTGCGAGCTCCTACGAGCAGTACTTC. The encoded protein is CASSPTGGASSYEQYF. The entire variable domain, with the rest obtained from reference TRBV7-3 and TRBJ2-7, is as follows: GAGVSQTPSNKVTEKGKYVELRCDPISGHTALYWYRQSLGQGPEFLIYFQGTGAADDSGLPNDRFFAVRPEGSVSTLKIQRTERGDSAVYLCASSPTGGASSYEQYFGPGTRLTVT.